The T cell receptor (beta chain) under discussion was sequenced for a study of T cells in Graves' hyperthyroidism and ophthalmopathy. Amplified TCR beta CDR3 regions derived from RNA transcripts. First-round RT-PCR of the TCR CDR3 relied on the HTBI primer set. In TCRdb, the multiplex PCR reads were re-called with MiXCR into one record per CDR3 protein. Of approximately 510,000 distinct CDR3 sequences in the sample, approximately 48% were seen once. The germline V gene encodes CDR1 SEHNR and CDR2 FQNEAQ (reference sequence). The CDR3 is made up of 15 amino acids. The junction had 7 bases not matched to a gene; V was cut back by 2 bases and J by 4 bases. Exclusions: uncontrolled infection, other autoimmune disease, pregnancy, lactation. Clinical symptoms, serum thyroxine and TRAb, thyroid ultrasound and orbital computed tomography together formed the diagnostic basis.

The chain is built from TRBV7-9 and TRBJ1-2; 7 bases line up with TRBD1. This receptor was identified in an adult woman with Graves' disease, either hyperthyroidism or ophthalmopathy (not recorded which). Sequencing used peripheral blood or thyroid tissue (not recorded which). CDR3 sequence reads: CASSLSGGVSYGYTF. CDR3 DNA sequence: TGTGCCAGCAGCTTATCAGGGGGGGTTAGCTATGGCTACACCTTC.